This T cell receptor (beta chain) was captured by sequencing in a study of cytomegalovirus exposure and HLA in healthy donors. PCR was performed using 60 Vbeta and 13 Jbeta primers. Sequencing was performed with immunoSEQ multiplex PCR; in TCRdb, only in-frame clones are kept and a portion is missing. The data hold roughly 150,000 clones, with around 85% observed a single time. Turning to this clone: One end of the junction is discordant with germline, which a read error may explain.

This TCR derives from a man aged 50 to 59 in good health and CMV-seropositive. The sample was PBMCs.

The CDR3: CASSPADRVSRF. CDR3 sequence (DNA): TGTGCCAGCTCACCGGCGGACAGGGTTTCGCGCTTT. The rearrangement links TRBV18 to TRBJ1-1; 8 nucleotides match TRBD1. This CDR3 region has 12 residues. CDR1 and CDR2 (germline): KGHSH, LQKENI.